The subject of this entry is one TCR beta chain. The table lists this clone with a count of one. Its antigen is currently not known. The input lacks base qualities; no much larger clone sits a single base away. The sample is drawn from a study of blood T cell repertoires in COVID-19 (dated by TCRdb to 2019 to 2021). As for the study more broadly: Samples covering the acute and convalescent phases of COVID-19 were provided by collaborators in the United States, Italy and Spain. HLA class I and class II types, where available, came from metadata supplied by the sample provider rather than from assay-based typing. Deeply sampled blood TCRbeta repertoires from subjects exposed to, actively infected with, or recovered from COVID-19 were included in the dataset. The prospective study material was composed of cDNA or gDNA derived from T cells, B-cell-depleted T cells, or PBMCs. The repertoires were released in a freely available public database intended as a resource for research on the immune response to SARS-CoV-2. The samples were drawn from the first 160 participants of the ongoing ImmuneRACE study and from 1,254 subjects provided by 6 global collaborators. Nearly every sample came with metadata listing a de-identified subject ID, COVID-19 status, age in years and sex.

The CDR3 has 13 amino acids, counting the end cysteine and phenylalanine. CDR3 DNA only is kept here, 39 bases in frame from base 1. Cut back by 4 bases and 4 bases, the V and J ends lie 8 bases apart. The germline V gene provides CDR1 MGHRA and CDR2 YSYEKL. One collaborating source in Seattle enrolled patients during active infection and followed them longitudinally through the course of disease. Collaborating institutions collected whole blood in K2EDTA tubes following their own protocols. For TCRbeta analysis, collaborators shipped samples in one of three forms: frozen whole blood, isolated PBMCs, or DNA extracted from either of those sample types. On the study overall, not on this receptor specifically: The quantity of clinical and demographic metadata differed by source and by participant and was supplied without curation.

TCRbeta CDR3 regions were amplified from genomic DNA using the immunoSEQ Assay, a bias-controlled multiplex PCR. The paper's data handling went like this. The number of nucleated cells in each sample was estimated from the amplification of reference gene primers within the assay. To quantify the absolute abundance of each unique TCRbeta CDR3 rearrangement, sequence reads were collapsed and filtered. For each sample, productive Simpson clonality was calculated by taking the square root of Simpson's diversity index across productive rearrangements. Not all clones reach the TCRdb copy of this immuneACCESS table, which keeps in-frame sequences only. Checked studies attribute under half of the gap to unresolved V genes and leave the rest unexplained. The V and J calls and clone size are taken from that table; D and trimming were inferred from the DNA. The sample profile shows about 240,000 clones; roughly 81% of them were found once. Around 7.5% of the sample belongs to the ten largest clones.

Sequencing input: peripheral blood. The chain links TRBV4-1 with TRBJ1-5; the D gene is not confidently resolved. This clonotype was sampled from an elderly woman with COVID-19, enrolled during active disease. The sequenced DNA: TGCGCCAGCAGCCCAAGGCGGAATCAGCCCCAGCATTTT. Translated, this gives CASSPRRNQPQHF.